Each of the 13 T cell receptor beta chains below was sequenced from the same sample in a study of shared clonotypes between healthy human individuals. The method was immunoSEQ multiplex PCR; TCRdb's version includes in-frame clones alone and lacks a portion of them. The repertoire includes 600,000 to 750,000 clones, 72% of them detected once, and more than 1.5% sits in the top ten. Sequencing used memory CD4+ T cells sorted from blood. Subset specified: CD45RA-negative fraction. The receptors were gathered from a woman aged 25 to 39 in good health.

The chain links TRBV4-1 to TRBJ1-4; 7 nucleotides match TRBD1. Unmatched junction bases numbered 6, after V lost 6 bases and J lost 5 bases. CDR3 length equals 14 residues. Germline CDR1 reads MGHRA; CDR2 reads YSYEKL. The CDR3 here is CASRLTGRNEKLFF. As DNA, the CDR3 is TGCGCCAGCAGGCTGACAGGGCGGAATGAAAAACTGTTTTTT.

V is TRBV4-1 and J is TRBJ1-5, with 7 bases identical to TRBD1. Germline loops: CDR1 MGHRA, CDR2 YSYEKL. V shed 1 base, J shed 5 bases, and the junction held 5 bases outside the gene matches. This CDR3 region has 15 residues. The CDR3 is CASSQVGDRYQPQHF. The DNA of the CDR3 is TGCGCCAGCAGCCAAGTAGGGGACAGATATCAGCCCCAGCATTTT.

This chain links TRBV18 with TRBJ1-4, with D unresolved. CDR1 is KGHSH, CDR2 LQKENI, per germline. The CDR3 is made up of 13 amino acids. The germline V and J ends were trimmed by 5 bases and 3 bases, with 7 bases remaining between them. Here the CDR3 DNA reads TGTGCCAGCTCATGGCAGGCTAATGAAAAACTGTTTTTT. It specifies CASSWQANEKLFF. Using reference TRBV18 and TRBJ1-4 for the parts outside the CDR3, the full variable domain is NAGVMQNPRHLVRRRGQEARLRCSPMKGHSHVYWYRQLPEEGLKFMVYLQKENIIDESGMPKERFSAEFPKEGPSILRIQQVVRGDSAAYFCASSWQANEKLFFGSGTQLSVL.

The chain has TRBV6-4 and TRBJ1-4, with 9 bases lining up with TRBD1. The germline V gene has CDR1 MRHNA and CDR2 SNTAGT. The junction had 6 bases not matched to a gene; V was cut back by 8 bases and J by 8 bases. This CDR3 is 13 amino acids long. CDR3 sequence (DNA): TGTGCCAGCGAAGGACAGGGGTACGAAAAACTGTTTTTT. Translating gives CASEGQGYEKLFF.

J is TRBJ2-2 and V is TRBV13, with TRBD2 as a possible D gene (5 bases). V shed 3 bases and J shed 2 bases, with 10 bases lying between them. The CDR3 consists of 15 residues. CDR1 PRHDT and CDR2 FYEKMQ come from the germline V gene (reference sequence). The DNA for the CDR3 is TGTGCCAGCAGCTTCAGACGGGGAAACACCGGGGAGCTGTTTTTT. Encoded protein: CASSFRRGNTGELFF.

The rearrangement links TRBV7-3 to TRBJ2-5; D is ambiguous. The V gene's germline CDR1 is SGHTA and CDR2 FQGTGA. CDR3 size: 13 residues. Deletions cut 2 bases from V and 4 bases from J, with 8 bases between. DNA of the CDR3: TGTGCCAGCAGCTTACCAGCCGGAGAGACCCAGTACTTC. Translated: CASSLPAGETQYF.

V usage is TRBV25-1 and J usage is TRBJ1-1; D is undetermined. Trimming removed 4 bases from V and 2 bases from J, with 11 bases in between. The CDR3 extends over 14 amino acids. Germline loops: CDR1 MGHDK, CDR2 SYGVNS. The CDR3 spells CASSGGSANTEAFF. CDR3 in DNA: TGTGCCAGCAGTGGAGGCAGCGCTAACACTGAAGCTTTCTTT.

V usage is TRBV5-1 and J usage is TRBJ1-1; D perhaps matches TRBD1 (5 bases). Germline loops: CDR1 SGHRS, CDR2 YFSETQ. The germline V and J ends were trimmed by 0 bases and 1 base, with 7 bases remaining between them. This CDR3 has 14 amino acids. This chain's CDR3 is CASSLEGTNTEAFF. CDR3 DNA sequence: TGCGCCAGCAGCTTGGAAGGGACGAACACTGAAGCTTTCTTT.

V usage is TRBV11-1 and J usage is TRBJ2-6; maybe TRBD1 (6 bases). Trimming stripped 5 bases from V and 5 bases from J, with 13 bases between. CDR3 length: 15 residues. The V gene's germline CDR1 is SGHAT and CDR2 FQDESV (reference sequence). The CDR3 DNA follows: TGTGCCAGCAGCCGTGAACAGGGTAGGGCCAACGTCCTGACTTTC. Translating gives CASSREQGRANVLTF. Supplemented by reference TRBV11-1 and TRBJ2-6, the full variable domain reads EAEVAQSPRYKITEKSQAVAFWCDPISGHATLYWYRQILGQGPELLVQFQDESVVDDSQLPKDRFSAERLKGVDSTLKIQPAELGDSAMYLCASSREQGRANVLTFGAGSRLTVL.

This chain links TRBV20-1 with TRBJ2-1; maybe TRBD2 (6 bases). The V and J ends lost 5 bases and 10 bases respectively, with 12 bases between them. The CDR3 extends over 11 amino acids. Germline CDR1 and CDR2: DFQATT and SNEGSKA (reference sequence). This CDR3 reads CSARLVLEQFF. As DNA, the CDR3 is TGCAGTGCTCGACTAGTTTTGGAGCAGTTCTTC.

The sample holds many counts of this clone. This chain joins TRBV2 and TRBJ2-7; D is ambiguous. The V end lost 4 bases, the J end lost 0 bases, and 4 bases lay between the germline ends. Per germline, CDR1 SNHLY and CDR2 FYNNEI. The CDR3 covers 12 residues. In DNA form, the CDR3 reads TGTGCCAGCAGTGTAAGCTCCTACGAGCAGTACTTC. It yields the protein CASSVSSYEQYF.

The chain has TRBV7-6 and TRBJ1-1, with D maybe TRBD1 (6 bases). The CDR3 is 13 amino acids. CDR1 is SGHVS, CDR2 FNYEAQ, per germline. Between the trimmed V and J ends, which lost 6 bases and 5 bases, there was a span of 13 bases. The CDR3 nucleotides are TGTGCCAGCAGTCAAGGGGGAGGGACTGAAGCTTTCTTT. Amino acid sequence: CASSQGGGTEAFF. Combining the CDR3 with reference TRBV7-6 and TRBJ1-1 gives the whole variable domain GAGVSQSPRYKVTKRGQDVALRCDPISGHVSLYWYRQALGQGPEFLTYFNYEAQQDKSGLPNDRFSAERPEGSISTLTIQRTEQRDSAMYRCASSQGGGTEAFFGQGTRLTVV.

The rearrangement links TRBV19 to TRBJ1-1; TRBD1 is a possible D gene (5 bases). V dropped 10 bases and J dropped 4 bases, with 16 bases sitting between them. Germline CDR1 LNHDA, CDR2 SQIVND (reference sequence). The CDR3 runs 13 residues. This CDR3 reads CATEGGVGTEAFF. The CDR3 nucleotides are TGTGCCACCGAGGGAGGGGTCGGCACTGAAGCTTTCTTT.